This is a list of T cell receptor beta chains from one sample in a study of spatial heterogeneity in lung cancer. A single record per CDR3 protein comes from TCRdb applying MiXCR to the 5' RACE reads. The sample has tens of thousands of distinct CDR3 sequences, 7.5% to 8% seen once. Sequenced material: PBMCs, taken at surgery. Source of these receptors: a male donor with early-stage non-small cell lung cancer. The CDR3 runs from the conserved cysteine through the conserved F or W. Fields, in order: clone size, V gene, D gene, J gene, CDR3 DNA, CDR3 protein. The D gene is left open where the match is weak. Not every row has a clone size; where given, it reads once, few, many or a size class.

clone_size: -; v_call: TRBV4-3; d_call: -; j_call: TRBJ2-7; cdr3_nt: TGCGCCAGCAGCCAAGATCTACAGGGCTACGAGCAGTACTTC; cdr3_aa: CASSQDLQGYEQYF
clone_size: few; v_call: TRBV5-1; d_call: -; j_call: TRBJ2-5; cdr3_nt: TGCGCCAGCAGCTTGGGACAGTCTCTACTAGAGACCCAGTACTTC; cdr3_aa: CASSLGQSLLETQYF
clone_size: -; v_call: TRBV5-4; d_call: -; j_call: TRBJ2-7; cdr3_nt: TGTGCCAGCAGCTCCGCCTACGGGCCGACTGCCGAGCAGTACTTC; cdr3_aa: CASSSAYGPTAEQYF
clone_size: many; v_call: TRBV30; d_call: -; j_call: TRBJ2-2; cdr3_nt: TGTGCCTGGAGTGTAACAGGAGCGGGCACCGGGGAGCTGTTTTTT; cdr3_aa: CAWSVTGAGTGELFF
clone_size: many; v_call: TRBV7-9; d_call: TRBD1; j_call: TRBJ1-4; cdr3_nt: TGTGCCAGCAGCTCCTCGATTGTACAGGGGCGGCTTGATGAAAAACTGTTTTTT; cdr3_aa: CASSSSIVQGRLDEKLFF
clone_size: many; v_call: TRBV7-3; d_call: TRBD2; j_call: TRBJ2-2; cdr3_nt: TGTGCCAGCAGCTCCCCCGGAGCGGGGGATCGGTACGGGGAGCTGTTTTTT; cdr3_aa: CASSSPGAGDRYGELFF
clone_size: -; v_call: TRBV5-6; d_call: TRBD2; j_call: TRBJ2-5; cdr3_nt: TGTGCCAGCAGCTTTCTAGCGGCCGTGGAGACCCAGTACTTC; cdr3_aa: CASSFLAAVETQYF
clone_size: -; v_call: TRBV20-1; d_call: -; j_call: TRBJ2-5; cdr3_nt: TGCAGTGCGGAGAGAGGCGAGACCCAGTACTTC; cdr3_aa: CSAERGETQYF
clone_size: many; v_call: TRBV20-1; d_call: -; j_call: TRBJ2-3; cdr3_nt: TGCAGTGCTAGAGTATCGGTCGGCTTATTCACAGATACGCAGTATTTT; cdr3_aa: CSARVSVGLFTDTQYF
clone_size: many; v_call: TRBV29-1; d_call: -; j_call: TRBJ2-4; cdr3_nt: TGCAGCGTTGACGGGGTCGGAAACATTCAGTACTTC; cdr3_aa: CSVDGVGNIQYF
clone_size: many; v_call: TRBV6-2/TRBV6-3; d_call: TRBD1; j_call: TRBJ2-1; cdr3_nt: TGTGCCAGCAGTAGGGACAGCGGTGAGCAGTTCTTC; cdr3_aa: CASSRDSGEQFF
clone_size: many; v_call: TRBV2; d_call: TRBD1; j_call: TRBJ1-1; cdr3_nt: TGTGCCAGCACCGGACAGGTTGGAAACACTGAAGCTTTCTTT; cdr3_aa: CASTGQVGNTEAFF
clone_size: many; v_call: TRBV6-5; d_call: TRBD1; j_call: TRBJ2-2; cdr3_nt: TGTGCCAGCAGTTACATCGGACAGGGCAGGGAGCTGTTTTTT; cdr3_aa: CASSYIGQGRELFF
clone_size: many; v_call: TRBV5-7; d_call: TRBD2; j_call: TRBJ2-3; cdr3_nt: TGTGCCAGCAGCCGGGACTACAGCACAGATACGCAGTATTTT; cdr3_aa: CASSRDYSTDTQYF
clone_size: -; v_call: TRBV20-1; d_call: -; j_call: TRBJ1-1; cdr3_nt: TGCAGTGCTAGAAGAGATGACAGTTCAGGCACTGAAGCTTTCTTT; cdr3_aa: CSARRDDSSGTEAFF
clone_size: many; v_call: TRBV6-1; d_call: -; j_call: TRBJ2-6; cdr3_nt: TGTGCCAGCAGTGCCCGGGACACAGTCTCCGGGGCCAACGTCCTGACTTTC; cdr3_aa: CASSARDTVSGANVLTF
clone_size: many; v_call: TRBV5-1; d_call: TRBD1; j_call: TRBJ2-7; cdr3_nt: TGCGCCAGCAGCTTGGGACAGGGGGCGAGTGAGCAGTACTTC; cdr3_aa: CASSLGQGASEQYF
clone_size: many; v_call: TRBV9; d_call: -; j_call: TRBJ2-1; cdr3_nt: TGTGCCAGCAGCGTAGCTGGGGGGGCGATGGACAATGAGCAGTTCTTC; cdr3_aa: CASSVAGGAMDNEQFF
clone_size: many; v_call: TRBV9; d_call: TRBD1; j_call: TRBJ1-6; cdr3_nt: TGTGCCAGCAGCGTAGGTGGGACAGGTTATTCACCCCTCCACTTT; cdr3_aa: CASSVGGTGYSPLHF
clone_size: many; v_call: TRBV24-1; d_call: TRBD2; j_call: TRBJ2-1; cdr3_nt: TGTGCCACCAGTGACCTAGCGGGAGAAGGGAATGAGCAGTTCTTC; cdr3_aa: CATSDLAGEGNEQFF
clone_size: -; v_call: TRBV30; d_call: TRBD1; j_call: TRBJ2-1; cdr3_nt: TGTGCCTGGAGTGTAAAGGGACAGGGGAGGGGTGAGCAGTTCTTC; cdr3_aa: CAWSVKGQGRGEQFF
clone_size: many; v_call: TRBV5-1; d_call: TRBD2; j_call: TRBJ2-5; cdr3_nt: TGCGCCAGCAGCTTGGCACTAGCGGAAGAGACCCAGTACTTC; cdr3_aa: CASSLALAEETQYF
clone_size: many; v_call: TRBV20-1; d_call: TRBD1; j_call: TRBJ1-2; cdr3_nt: TGCAGTGCATACGACAATACGGGACAGTCGAGTGGCTACACCTTC; cdr3_aa: CSAYDNTGQSSGYTF
clone_size: many; v_call: TRBV4-3; d_call: -; j_call: TRBJ2-6; cdr3_nt: TGCGCCAGCAGCCAAGATATTTTGATCTCTGGGGCCAACGTCCTGACTTTC; cdr3_aa: CASSQDILISGANVLTF
clone_size: many; v_call: TRBV12-3/TRBV12-4; d_call: -; j_call: TRBJ1-1; cdr3_nt: TGTGCCAGCAGCCCCACACCGGGACGGCTGAACACTGAAGCTTTCTTT; cdr3_aa: CASSPTPGRLNTEAFF
clone_size: many; v_call: TRBV3-1; d_call: -; j_call: TRBJ1-1; cdr3_nt: TGTGCCAGCACCCGCCCGGGGTACGAAGCTTTCTTT; cdr3_aa: CASTRPGYEAFF
clone_size: few; v_call: TRBV12-3/TRBV12-4; d_call: -; j_call: TRBJ2-5; cdr3_nt: TGTGCCAGCAGTTTCGGCCGGAGGGAGACCCAGTACTTC; cdr3_aa: CASSFGRRETQYF
clone_size: many; v_call: TRBV20-1; d_call: -; j_call: TRBJ2-5; cdr3_nt: TGCAGTGCTAGCGTACTTGGACCCAACCAAGAGACCCAGTACTTC; cdr3_aa: CSASVLGPNQETQYF
clone_size: -; v_call: TRBV2; d_call: -; j_call: TRBJ1-1; cdr3_nt: TGTGCCAGCAGTGAACAGGTCGTTAACACTGAAGCTTTCTTT; cdr3_aa: CASSEQVVNTEAFF
clone_size: few; v_call: TRBV6-5; d_call: TRBD2; j_call: TRBJ2-2; cdr3_nt: TGTGCCACCGGGAGGCAGAACACCGGGGAGCTGTTTTTT; cdr3_aa: CATGRQNTGELFF
clone_size: many; v_call: TRBV7-3; d_call: TRBD1; j_call: TRBJ2-1; cdr3_nt: TGTGCCAGCAGCCCGAAACAGGGGGCAGGCAATGAGCAGTTCTTC; cdr3_aa: CASSPKQGAGNEQFF
clone_size: many; v_call: TRBV3-1; d_call: -; j_call: TRBJ2-2; cdr3_nt: TGTGCCAGCAGCCAAGGCGCAGGGAACACCGGGGAGCTGTTTTTT; cdr3_aa: CASSQGAGNTGELFF
clone_size: few; v_call: TRBV25-1; d_call: -; j_call: TRBJ2-1; cdr3_nt: TGTGCCAGCAGTTTAATCCATGATGAGCAGTTCTTC; cdr3_aa: CASSLIHDEQFF
clone_size: -; v_call: TRBV13; d_call: TRBD1; j_call: TRBJ2-5; cdr3_nt: TGTGCCAGCAGCGCGACAGGGGAAAAGACCCAGTACTTC; cdr3_aa: CASSATGEKTQYF
clone_size: -; v_call: TRBV3-1; d_call: -; j_call: TRBJ1-2; cdr3_nt: TGTGCCAGCAGCCAAGATCAAGAGTATGGCTACACCTTC; cdr3_aa: CASSQDQEYGYTF
clone_size: many; v_call: TRBV6-5; d_call: -; j_call: TRBJ1-2; cdr3_nt: TGTGCCAGCAGTTACTCAAACCGAAATAACTATGGCTACACCTTC; cdr3_aa: CASSYSNRNNYGYTF
clone_size: many; v_call: TRBV18; d_call: TRBD1; j_call: TRBJ1-5; cdr3_nt: TGTGCCAGCTCGGAGACCTTTGGGACAGGGAGGGTGCCCCAGCATTTT; cdr3_aa: CASSETFGTGRVPQHF
clone_size: many; v_call: TRBV5-1; d_call: -; j_call: TRBJ2-2; cdr3_nt: TGCGCCAGCAGCCAGACGGAAGAAACCGGGGAGCTGTTTTTT; cdr3_aa: CASSQTEETGELFF
clone_size: -; v_call: TRBV27; d_call: -; j_call: TRBJ1-5; cdr3_nt: TGTGCCAGCAGTGGACAGTACAATCGGCCCCAGCATTTT; cdr3_aa: CASSGQYNRPQHF
clone_size: -; v_call: TRBV6-5; d_call: -; j_call: TRBJ2-3; cdr3_nt: TGTGCCAGCAGTTACTCTACGGAGCCCTACGGGGATACGCAGTATTTT; cdr3_aa: CASSYSTEPYGDTQYF
clone_size: many; v_call: TRBV5-5; d_call: -; j_call: TRBJ2-6; cdr3_nt: TGTGCCAGCAGCTTGTACGGGGCCAACGTCCTGACTTTC; cdr3_aa: CASSLYGANVLTF
clone_size: many; v_call: TRBV7-2; d_call: -; j_call: TRBJ1-5; cdr3_nt: TGTGCCAGCAGCTTAGCGCCAGGGATTCAGTTTCAGCCCCAGCATTTT; cdr3_aa: CASSLAPGIQFQPQHF
clone_size: many; v_call: TRBV6-2/TRBV6-3; d_call: -; j_call: TRBJ1-4; cdr3_nt: TGTGCCAGCATAAAGAACACAGCAGCAACTAATGAAAAACTGTTTTTT; cdr3_aa: CASIKNTAATNEKLFF
clone_size: many; v_call: TRBV6-2/TRBV6-3; d_call: TRBD2; j_call: TRBJ2-1; cdr3_nt: TGTGCCAGCAGTTACGGGACTACCTACAATGAGCAGTTCTTC; cdr3_aa: CASSYGTTYNEQFF
clone_size: many; v_call: TRBV12-3/TRBV12-4; d_call: -; j_call: TRBJ1-5; cdr3_nt: TGTGCCAGCAGTTTTTCAGGGCTGAGCAATCAGCCCCAGCATTTT; cdr3_aa: CASSFSGLSNQPQHF
clone_size: -; v_call: TRBV20-1; d_call: -; j_call: TRBJ1-6; cdr3_nt: TGCAGTGCTAGTGACACCGGGGGCCCAAATTCACCCCTCCACTTT; cdr3_aa: CSASDTGGPNSPLHF